This T cell receptor (beta chain) was sequenced during a study of OX40 agonist ivuxolimab in advanced cancers. Regarding the study in general: Ivuxolimab, which targeted the costimulatory receptor OX40 (CD134), was an agonistic, fully human IgG2 monoclonal antibody. The purpose of peripheral TCRbeta sequencing was to test whether ivuxolimab changed TCR sequence diversity and led to clonal T-cell expansion. The dose-escalation cohort was about 86% male with a mean age of roughly 62 years, ranging from roughly 20 to 80. Of the approximately 54 patients in dose escalation, about 20 had hepatocellular carcinoma, some 15 had melanoma, 9 had renal cell carcinoma and 9 had head and neck cancer. Intravenous ivuxolimab was administered to patients every 2 weeks at six dose levels: 0.01, 0.1, 0.3, 1.5, 3 and 10 mg/kg. Three dose-escalation patients achieved partial responses, one with hepatocellular carcinoma and two with cutaneous melanoma. The monotherapy dose-escalation portion (N of about 52 patients) of the phase I ivuxolimab trial is reported in the paper. Prior anti-PD-1, anti-PD-L1 or anti-CTLA-4 therapy was permitted, and 35% to 40% of dose-escalation patients had received checkpoint inhibitors.

The trial excluded patients who had a history of autoimmune disease or were on systemic immunosuppression. Peripheral blood for TCR sequencing was collected from all dose cohorts at baseline, on cycle 4 day 1, and on cycle 7 day 1. Samples came from an open-label, multicenter, first-in-human phase I dose-escalation trial of ivuxolimab. The trial enrolled adults with locally advanced or metastatic head and neck squamous cell, hepatocellular, melanoma or renal cell carcinoma. Before TCR sequencing, CD4+ T cells and CD8+ T cells were sorted from peripheral blood as separate populations. Genomic DNA was isolated from the sorted cells so that the TCRbeta CDR3 region could be sequenced. The immunoSEQ Assay was used for sequencing of TCRbeta CDR3 regions. TCRdb retrieved this table from immuneACCESS and kept in-frame rearrangements only. Not all clones are present; in checked studies, unresolved V genes account for under half, and no reason is known for the remainder. The sample table contains roughly 48,000 clones; only one count was recorded for less than 85% of them. Clones ranked in the top ten supply 0.95% to 1.2% of the sample.

Study-wide conclusions, independent of this receptor: Antigen specificity was not determined for the clonally expanded peripheral T cells. After ivuxolimab, CD8+ T cells had more expanded clones than CD4+ T cells on average. In the 0.1-3.0 mg/kg groups, partial responders had among the lowest normalized peripheral clonal expansion, particularly in CD8+ T cells. At doses from 0.1 to 3.0 mg/kg, clonal expansion was seen in both CD4+ and CD8+ blood T cells between baseline and week 6. Low levels of normalized T-cell clonal expansion were also seen in some patients who did not respond.

The germline V gene yields ENHRY for CDR1 and SYGVKD for CDR2. There are 12 amino acids in the CDR3, from cysteine to phenylalanine inclusive. Only the CDR3 portion is preserved as DNA: 36 bases, with reading frame beginning at the first base. The V and J ends are trimmed by 2 bases and 5 bases, leaving 6 bases between them. On this clone: Which antigen it targets is not known. Base quality data are lacking; no much larger clone is found one base away.

The origin of this receptor is an adult with an advanced solid tumor such as melanoma, head and neck, liver or kidney cancer. This material consisted of CD4+ or CD8+ T cells sorted from blood, taken in a trial of the OX40 agonist ivuxolimab. This chain joins TRBV10-3 to TRBJ1-1; TRBD1 is a possible D gene, resting on 5 matching bases. The CDR3 loop reads CAISEGTTEAFF. In nucleotides, the sequence is TGTGCCATCAGTGAGGGGACTACTGAAGCTTTCTTT.